The rows below give T cell receptor beta chains drawn from one sample of a study of cytomegalovirus exposure and HLA in healthy donors. Profiling relied on immunoSEQ multiplex PCR, and the TCRdb table lists in-frame clones only, not all of them. Among some 100,000 clones listed, 65% to 75% were seen once. Sequences were obtained from PBMCs. All receptors derive from a woman aged 18-30 years in good health and CMV-seropositive. Both conserved end residues are part of each CDR3. The D gene is left open where the match is weak. Clone size is shown for a subset of rows, as once, few, many or a class of expanded clone.

few | - | TRBJ2-3 | TRBV27 | CASSFGADTQYF | TGTGCCAGCAGTTTCGGAGCAGATACGCAGTATTTT
few | TRBD1 | TRBJ1-4 | TRBV29-1 | CSVEVNRGKKLFF | TGCAGCGTTGAAGTTAACAGGGGGAAAAAACTGTTTTTT
- | TRBD1 | TRBJ1-2 | TRBV6-5 | CASSHRGANYGYTF | TGTGCCAGCAGTCACAGGGGAGCTAACTATGGCTACACCTTC
- | TRBD1 | TRBJ2-3 | TRBV9 | CASSVAQGGTDTQYF | TGTGCCAGCAGCGTAGCACAGGGGGGCACAGATACGCAGTATTTT
- | - | TRBJ2-7 | TRBV7-9 | CASSFEDFYEQYF | TGTGCCAGCAGCTTCGAGGACTTTTACGAGCAGTACTTC
- | - | TRBJ1-2 | TRBV15 | CATSARGQGHGYTF | TGTGCCACCAGCGCTCGGGGACAAGGCCACGGCTACACCTTC
- | TRBD1 | TRBJ2-3 | TRBV25-1 | CASSPGGSTDTQYF | TGTGCCAGCAGTCCAGGGGGCAGCACAGATACGCAGTATTTT
- | TRBD2 | TRBJ2-5 | TRBV7-2 | CASSSRTSGRGQETQYF | TGTGCCAGCAGCTCCCGGACTAGCGGGAGAGGGCAAGAGACCCAGTACTTC
- | TRBD2 | TRBJ2-5 | TRBV5-4 | CASSLFPAGKETQYF | TGTGCCAGCAGCTTGTTTCCAGCGGGGAAAGAGACCCAGTACTTC
- | - | TRBJ2-7 | TRBV6-1 | CASSDQMYEQYF | TGTGCCAGCAGTGATCAAATGTACGAGCAGTACTTC
- | TRBD2 | TRBJ2-5 | TRBV6-5 | CATRPSGRAKETQYF | TGTGCCACCAGACCTAGCGGGAGGGCCAAAGAGACCCAGTACTTC
- | TRBD1 | TRBJ1-5 | TRBV6-6 | CASSWTGLSNQPQHF | TGTGCCAGCAGCTGGACAGGGCTGAGCAATCAGCCCCAGCATTTT
- | TRBD2 | TRBJ2-1 | TRBV30 | CASTQTSGKYNEQFF | TGTGCCTCCACCCAGACTAGCGGGAAGTACAATGAGCAGTTCTTC
- | - | TRBJ1-2 | TRBV6-5 | CASRRTGHNYGYTF | TGTGCCAGCAGAAGAACAGGGCACAACTATGGCTACACCTTC
few | TRBD2 | TRBJ2-1 | TRBV5-1 | CASSLGTSGYNEQFF | TGCGCCAGCAGCTTGGGGACTAGCGGATACAATGAGCAGTTCTTC
- | TRBD2 | TRBJ2-1 | TRBV11-2 | CASSAGLAPSYNEQFF | TGTGCCAGCAGCGCCGGACTAGCGCCCTCCTACAATGAGCAGTTCTTC
- | - | TRBJ2-7 | TRBV5-4 | CASSLGGSLRYEQYF | TGTGCCAGCAGCTTGGGAGGGAGCCTCAGGTATGAGCAGTACTTC
- | TRBD1 | TRBJ2-2 | TRBV19 | CASSMRGQPGWDTGELFF | TGTGCCAGTAGTATGAGGGGACAGCCCGGTTGGGACACCGGGGAGCTGTTTTTT
- | TRBD1 | TRBJ1-5 | TRBV7-9 | CASSRTGSQPQHF | TGTGCCAGCAGCCGGACAGGGAGTCAGCCCCAGCATTTT
- | TRBD1 | TRBJ1-3 | TRBV28 | CASRVGGFRDTIYF | TGTGCCAGCAGGGTAGGGGGCTTCAGGGACACCATATATTTT
- | - | TRBJ2-5 | TRBV6-5 | CASSPWETIGETQYF | TGTGCCAGCAGCCCATGGGAGACGATTGGTGAGACCCAGTACTTC
- | TRBD2 | TRBJ2-1 | TRBV27 | CASSQTAGGPYNEQFF | TGTGCCAGCAGTCAAACAGCGGGAGGGCCCTACAATGAGCAGTTCTTC
- | - | TRBJ1-2 | TRBV6-6 | CASSYLASGYGYTF | TGTGCCAGCAGTTACTTGGCGTCGGGCTATGGCTACACCTTC
- | - | TRBJ2-3 | TRBV19 | CATSTTTDTQYF | TGTGCCACATCAACTACCACAGATACGCAGTATTTT
- | - | TRBJ1-3 | TRBV7-9 | CASSPSGASGNTIYF | TGTGCCAGCAGCCCTAGTGGGGCCTCTGGAAACACCATATATTTT
- | - | TRBJ2-3 | TRBV5-1 | CASTRERALTDTQYF | TGCGCCAGCACCCGGGAGAGAGCACTCACAGATACGCAGTATTTT
- | TRBD2 | TRBJ2-1 | TRBV9 | CASSVEPSGRVNEQFF | TGTGCCAGCAGCGTAGAACCTAGCGGGAGGGTTAATGAGCAGTTCTTC
once | - | TRBJ1-1 | TRBV28 | CASRPGRGGNTEAFF | TGTGCCAGCAGGCCAGGGCGCGGGGGGAACACTGAAGCTTTCTTT
- | - | TRBJ1-1 | TRBV14 | CASSQVPLGVAEAFF | TGTGCCAGCAGCCAAGTACCCCTCGGGGTCGCTGAAGCTTTCTTT
- | - | TRBJ2-6 | TRBV27 | CASSRGPGANVLTF | TGTGCCAGCAGTCGAGGGCCGGGGGCCAACGTCCTGACTTTC
- | - | TRBJ1-5 | TRBV7-2 | CASSSLVGGLGRGQPQHF | TGTGCCAGCAGCTCTCTCGTGGGGGGTTTGGGTCGGGGTCAGCCCCAGCATTTT
- | TRBD2 | TRBJ2-7 | TRBV5-1 | CASSSGLAGAREQYF | TGCGCCAGCAGCTCGGGACTAGCGGGAGCCCGCGAGCAGTACTTC
- | TRBD2 | TRBJ2-7 | TRBV7-9 | CASSLGGITPYEQYF | TGTGCCAGCAGCTTGGGGGGGATTACTCCCTACGAGCAGTACTTC
- | TRBD2 | TRBJ2-7 | TRBV27 | CASSSGLAYEQYF | TGTGCCAGCAGTTCGGGACTAGCGTACGAGCAGTACTTC
- | TRBD1 | TRBJ1-1 | TRBV27 | CASRLDRIAEAFF | TGTGCCAGCAGGTTGGACAGGATCGCTGAAGCTTTCTTT
- | TRBD1 | TRBJ2-1 | TRBV2 | CASSGTESYNEQFF | TGTGCCAGCAGCGGGACAGAGAGCTACAATGAGCAGTTCTTC
- | TRBD1 | TRBJ1-1 | TRBV7-2 | CASSLGRAGGVTEAFF | TGTGCCAGCAGCTTAGGGCGAGCAGGGGGAGTCACTGAAGCTTTCTTT
- | - | TRBJ2-7 | TRBV7-2 | CASSEDTLSQYF | TGTGCCAGCAGCGAGGACACCCTTTCGCAGTACTTC
- | - | TRBJ2-7 | TRBV15 | CATSRVQQGYEQYF | TGTGCCACCAGCAGAGTGCAACAGGGTTACGAGCAGTACTTC
- | TRBD2 | TRBJ2-7 | TRBV6-6 | CASSSGSPYEQYF | TGTGCCAGTTCTAGCGGGAGCCCCTACGAGCAGTACTTC
- | - | TRBJ2-7 | TRBV7-2 | CASSLISLSSYEQYF | TGTGCCAGCAGCTTAATTTCTCTTAGCTCCTACGAGCAGTACTTC
- | - | TRBJ2-3 | TRBV6-5 | CASFRERGTDTQYF | TGTGCCAGCTTTCGGGAGAGGGGCACAGATACGCAGTATTTT
- | TRBD1 | TRBJ2-7 | TRBV5-6 | CASSSPGQSYEQYF | TGTGCCAGCAGCTCTCCGGGACAGAGCTACGAGCAGTACTTC
- | TRBD2 | TRBJ2-1 | TRBV7-3 | CASGFGGSMNNEQFF | TGTGCCAGCGGGTTTGGCGGGAGTATGAACAATGAGCAGTTCTTC
few | TRBD1 | TRBJ2-1 | TRBV27 | CASSLSSRQGAGMNEQFF | TGTGCCAGCAGTTTATCGTCGAGACAGGGGGCGGGGATGAATGAGCAGTTCTTC
- | TRBD1 | TRBJ2-7 | TRBV6-5 | CASSYTGGTYEQYF | TGTGCCAGCAGTTACACAGGGGGCACCTACGAGCAGTACTTC
once | TRBD2 | TRBJ2-1 | TRBV7-9 | CASSLTSGSVFIYNEQFF | TGTGCCAGCAGCTTAACTAGCGGGAGCGTCTTTATTTACAATGAGCAGTTCTTC
- | - | TRBJ2-2 | TRBV9 | CASSPEVTAGELFF | TGTGCCAGCAGCCCAGAGGTCACGGCCGGGGAGCTGTTTTTT
- | TRBD1 | TRBJ2-7 | TRBV4-1 | CASSHSSGTGGYEQYF | TGCGCCAGCAGCCACTCGTCCGGGACAGGGGGCTACGAGCAGTACTTC
- | - | TRBJ1-2 | TRBV14 | CASSQAGVNGYTF | TGTGCCAGCAGCCAAGCAGGGGTCAATGGCTACACCTTC
- | TRBD1 | TRBJ1-1 | TRBV6-1 | CASFTNRGNTEAFF | TGTGCCAGCTTTACCAACAGGGGGAACACTGAAGCTTTCTTT
- | - | TRBJ2-5 | TRBV6-5 | CASSYTSETQYF | TGTGCCAGCAGTTACACATCGGAGACCCAGTACTTC
- | - | TRBJ1-3 | TRBV6-5 | CASSPQGSGNTIYF | TGTGCCAGCAGCCCGCAGGGATCCGGAAACACCATATATTTT
- | - | TRBJ2-1 | TRBV19 | CASSIRWGAYNEQFF | TGTGCCAGTAGTATTAGGTGGGGGGCCTACAATGAGCAGTTCTTC
- | - | TRBJ1-5 | TRBV19 | CASSIGGLSNQPQHF | TGTGCCAGTAGTATAGGGGGCCTGAGCAATCAGCCCCAGCATTTT
few | - | TRBJ1-2 | TRBV5-5 | CASSLGQVAGYTF | TGTGCCAGCAGCTTGGGGCAGGTCGCTGGCTACACCTTC
- | TRBD1 | TRBJ1-5 | TRBV14 | CARPPGQGCQPQHF | TGTGCCAGACCCCCCGGACAGGGTTGTCAGCCCCAGCATTTT
- | - | TRBJ1-4 | TRBV27 | CASSNRALREKLFF | TGTGCCAGCTCTAACAGGGCCCTTCGGGAAAAACTGTTTTTT
- | - | TRBJ2-1 | TRBV5-4 | CASSSDRKGQFF | TGTGCCAGCAGCTCAGACAGGAAGGGGCAGTTCTTC
- | TRBD1 | TRBJ2-5 | TRBV5-1 | CASSNDRGRKETQYF | TGCGCCAGCAGCAACGACAGGGGGCGGAAAGAGACCCAGTACTTC